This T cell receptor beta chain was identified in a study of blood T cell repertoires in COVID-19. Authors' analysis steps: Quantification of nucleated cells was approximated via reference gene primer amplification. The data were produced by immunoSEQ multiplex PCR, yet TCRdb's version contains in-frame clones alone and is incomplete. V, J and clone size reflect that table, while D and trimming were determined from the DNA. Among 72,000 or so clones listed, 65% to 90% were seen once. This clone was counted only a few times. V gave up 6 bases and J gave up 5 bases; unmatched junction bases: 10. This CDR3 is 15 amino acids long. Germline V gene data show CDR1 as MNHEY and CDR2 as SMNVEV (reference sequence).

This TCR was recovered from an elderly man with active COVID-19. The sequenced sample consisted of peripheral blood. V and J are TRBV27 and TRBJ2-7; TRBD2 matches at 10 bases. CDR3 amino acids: CASRKLSGGAHEQYF. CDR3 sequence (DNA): TGTGCCAGCAGAAAACTGAGCGGGGGGGCTCACGAGCAGTACTTC.